This T cell receptor beta chain appears in the sequencing data of a study of CD8 T cells in ankylosing spondylitis. At least ten counts were recorded for this clonotype. Antigen: not known. J was trimmed by 2 bases and V by 7 bases; bases with no gene match: 9. The germline V gene has CDR1 DFQATT and CDR2 SNEGSKA (reference sequence). This CDR3 has 14 amino acids. A single record per CDR3 protein comes from TCRdb applying MiXCR to the 5' RACE reads. The data contain some 800,000 distinct CDR3 sequences, around 11% of them singletons. Whole-study findings and limits: Seemingly characteristic of ankylosing spondylitis blood was a TCR beta motif consisting of under 10 highly homologous variants.

The sequenced sample was blood, either unsorted or a sorted T cell fraction (not recorded which). The source is a male donor with ankylosing spondylitis. This rearrangement joins TRBV20-1 to TRBJ2-7; 9 nucleotides match TRBD2. The DNA for the CDR3 is TGCAGTGTAGCTTCGCGCGGGAGGGCCTACGAGCAGTACTTC. It codes for CSVASRGRAYEQYF.